This TCR beta chain was sequenced in a study of blood T cell repertoires in COVID-19 (dated by TCRdb to about 2020). Looking at the study overall: Collaborator samples came from the United States, Italy and Spain and covered acute and convalescent phases of COVID-19. The prospective study material was composed of cDNA or gDNA derived from T cells, B-cell-depleted T cells, or PBMCs. Subjects who had been exposed to COVID-19, were actively infected with it, or had recovered from it provided the deeply sampled blood TCRbeta repertoires that made up the dataset. The repertoires were released in a freely available public database meant as a resource for research on the immune response to SARS-CoV-2. Samples were obtained from the ongoing ImmuneRACE study (first 160 participants) and from about 1,300 subjects provided by 6 global collaborators. A de-identified subject ID, COVID-19 status, age in years and sex were almost always included in the sample metadata. Where available, HLA class I and class II types were obtained from metadata supplied by the sample provider rather than from assay-based typing. Findings and caveats that apply to the study as a whole: The amount of clinical and demographic metadata varied by source and participant and was provided uncurated.

The CDR3 numbers 15 residues from cysteine through phenylalanine. Only the CDR3 part of the read is kept: 45 bases, read in frame from the first base. Looking up the germline V gene yields CDR1 SGHTA and CDR2 FQGNSA. V and J are truncated by 5 bases and 0 bases respectively, leaving an intervening sequence of 8 bases. Comment on this clone: The antigen this receptor binds is unknown. No much larger clone is present one base from it, and per-base qualities are unavailable.

The immunoSEQ Assay, a bias-controlled multiplex PCR, was used to amplify TCRbeta CDR3 regions from genomic DNA. Regarding the original processing steps: Within the assay, amplification of reference gene primers was used to estimate how many nucleated cells each sample contained. To quantify the absolute abundance of each unique TCRbeta CDR3 rearrangement, sequence reads were collapsed and filtered. For each sample, productive Simpson clonality was calculated by taking the square root of Simpson's diversity index across productive rearrangements. TCRdb mirrors the immuneACCESS table, restricted to in-frame sequences. Some clones are absent from its copies; in checked studies, under half trace to an unresolved V gene, and the reason for the others is unknown. That table gives V, J and clone size, and the DNA gave D and trimming. The sample table shows 100,000 to 150,000 clones, and approximately 87% are seen once. In total, the top ten clones hold around 2.1% of the sample.

The collaborating institutions used their own protocols to collect whole blood in K2EDTA tubes. For TCRbeta analysis, collaborator samples were shipped as frozen whole blood, as isolated PBMCs, or as DNA extracted from either sample type. Sequencing was carried out using peripheral blood. Recombination joined TRBV7-2 with TRBJ2-6; the D segment cannot be called with confidence. The clonotype originates from a man aged 70-80 years with active COVID-19. The CDR3 protein sequence reads: CASSPRFSGANVLTF. The nucleotide sequence is TGTGCCAGCAGCCCCAGGTTCTCTGGGGCCAACGTCCTGACTTTC. With the rest looked up from the reference TRBV7-2 and TRBJ2-6 genes rather than sequenced, the full variable domain is GAGVSQSPSNKVTEKGKDVELRCDPISGHTALYWYRQSLGQGLEFLIYFQGNSAPDKSGLPSDRFSAERTGGSVSTLTIQRTQQEDSAVYLCASSPRFSGANVLTFGAGSRLTVL.